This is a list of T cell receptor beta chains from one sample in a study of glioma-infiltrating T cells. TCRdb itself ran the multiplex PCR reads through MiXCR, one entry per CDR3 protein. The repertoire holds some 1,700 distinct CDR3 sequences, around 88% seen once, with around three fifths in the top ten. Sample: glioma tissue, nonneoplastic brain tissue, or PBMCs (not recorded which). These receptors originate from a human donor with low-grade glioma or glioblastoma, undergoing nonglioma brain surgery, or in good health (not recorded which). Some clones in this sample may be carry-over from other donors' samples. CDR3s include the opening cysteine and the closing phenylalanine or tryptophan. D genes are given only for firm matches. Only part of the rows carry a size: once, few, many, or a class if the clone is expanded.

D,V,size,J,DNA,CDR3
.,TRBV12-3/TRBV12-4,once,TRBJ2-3,TGTGCCAGCCGACTCACAGATACGCAGTATTTT,CASRLTDTQYF
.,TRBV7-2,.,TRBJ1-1,TGTGCCAGCAGCTTAGACAGAGGTACTGAAGCTTTCTTT,CASSLDRGTEAFF
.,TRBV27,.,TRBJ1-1,TGTGCCAGCAGTTTATTTGGGGCAAACACTGAAGCTTTCTTT,CASSLFGANTEAFF
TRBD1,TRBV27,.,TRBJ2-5,TGTGCCAGCAGTTCACTGACAGGGGAAGAGACCCAGTACTTC,CASSSLTGEETQYF
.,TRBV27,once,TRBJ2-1,TGTGGCAGACCCTGGGGGGAACATGAGCAGTTCTTC,CGRPWGEHEQFF
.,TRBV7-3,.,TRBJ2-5,TGTGCCAGCAGCCCGAAAGGGCGGCGGGAAGAGACCAAGTACTTC,CASSPKGRREETKYF
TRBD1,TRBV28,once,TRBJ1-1,TGTGCCAGCAGTTTATCAGGGACAGGTGGATGGGCTTTCTTT,CASSLSGTGGWAFF
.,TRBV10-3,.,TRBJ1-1,TGTGCCATCAGTGGGGAGACAGTCTCTGAAGCTTTCTTT,CAISGETVSEAFF
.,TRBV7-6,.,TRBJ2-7,TGTGCCAGCAGCTATAGTTCAGCCACCAAGCAGTACTTC,CASSYSSATKQYF
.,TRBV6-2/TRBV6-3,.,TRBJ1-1,TGTGCCAGCAGCTTGGTAATGGGCAGAAACACTGAAGCTTTCTTT,CASSLVMGRNTEAFF
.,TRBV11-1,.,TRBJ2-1,TGTGCCAGCAGAGGAGAGGACAGATACAATGAGCAGTTCTTC,CASRGEDRYNEQFF
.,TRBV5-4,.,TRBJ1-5,TGTGCCAGCAGCCAGGACGGGAACCAGCCCCAGCATTTT,CASSQDGNQPQHF
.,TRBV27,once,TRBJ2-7,TGTGCCAGCAGTTACGCGGCCGACTACGAGCAGTACTTC,CASSYAADYEQYF
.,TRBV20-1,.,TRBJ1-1,TGCAGTGCTAGAGATTTTCGGGAATCGAACACTGAAGCTTTCTTT,CSARDFRESNTEAFF
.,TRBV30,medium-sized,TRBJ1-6,TGTGCCGGAGTAACTCCGGGACCCAAACATTCACCCCTCCACTTT,CAGVTPGPKHSPLHF
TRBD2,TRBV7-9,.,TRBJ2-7,TGTGCCAGCAGCGGGGGGGATCCTTACGAGCAGTACTTC,CASSGGDPYEQYF
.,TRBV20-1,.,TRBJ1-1,TGCAGTGCTAACAGGGACCAAATGAACACTGAAGCTTTCTTT,CSANRDQMNTEAFF
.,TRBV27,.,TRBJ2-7,TGTGCCAGCAGTTTTGGGCGGGTTGGCGAGCAGTACTTC,CASSFGRVGEQYF
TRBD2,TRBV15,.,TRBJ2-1,TGTGCCACCAGCAGAGCGGGAGGATACAATGAGCAGTTCTTC,CATSRAGGYNEQFF
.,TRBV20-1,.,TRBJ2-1,TGCAGTGCTAGAGGGGGTGCGGGATTACCCAATGAGCAGTTCTTC,CSARGGAGLPNEQFF
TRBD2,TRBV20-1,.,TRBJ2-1,TGCAGTGCTAGAGATAGCGCTAGCGGGAGTTTGAATGAGCAGTTCTTC,CSARDSASGSLNEQFF
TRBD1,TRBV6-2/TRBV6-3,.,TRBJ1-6,TGTGCCAGCAGGGCAGGACAGGGCCCCGGCTATAATTCACCCCTCCACTTT,CASRAGQGPGYNSPLHF
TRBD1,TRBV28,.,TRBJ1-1,TGTGCCAGCAGTTTAGCTGGACAGGGAAGAGCGAACACTGAAGCTTTCTTT,CASSLAGQGRANTEAFF
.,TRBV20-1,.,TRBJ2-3,TGCAGTGCCCAACCGGGACTTCCCACAGATACGCAGTATTTT,CSAQPGLPTDTQYF
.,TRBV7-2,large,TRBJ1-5,TGTGCCAGCAGCTTAGGAGGGCCGTATAGCAATCAGCCCCAGCATTTT,CASSLGGPYSNQPQHF
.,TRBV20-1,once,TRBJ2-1,TGCAGTGCCACACCACTAGGTCAGGGAGAGCAGTTCTTC,CSATPLGQGEQFF
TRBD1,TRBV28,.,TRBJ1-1,TGTGCCAGCAAGGGCAGGGGGTACACTGAAGCTTTCTTT,CASKGRGYTEAFF
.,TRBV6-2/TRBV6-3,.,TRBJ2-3,TGTGCCAGCAGACCGACTGGCACAGATACGCAGTATTTT,CASRPTGTDTQYF
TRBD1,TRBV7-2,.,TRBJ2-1,TGTGCCAGCAGCCCAGACAGGGGGTACTACAATGAGCAGTTCTTC,CASSPDRGYYNEQFF
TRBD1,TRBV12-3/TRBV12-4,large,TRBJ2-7,TGTGCCAGCAGTCCGGGACAGGGCGCCTACGAGCAGTACTTC,CASSPGQGAYEQYF